What follows describes a single T cell receptor beta chain. TRB amplification used 250 ng of peripheral blood genomic DNA. This entry belongs to a study of T cell clusters in autoimmune cytopenias. TRB was amplified by touch-down multiplex PCR, primer pools A and B combined. TCRdb reprocessed the multiplex PCR reads, with one entry per CDR3 protein and no DNA. The specimen's table records some 4,000 distinct CDR3 sequences. Germline values: CDR1 DFQATT, CDR2 SNEGSKA (reference sequence). The CDR3 spans 16 residues. The TCR sequence derives from a human donor with an autoimmune cytopenia or autoimmune hepatitis (not recorded which). J is TRBJ2-1 and V is TRBV20-1; TCRdb lists TRBD2, though no DNA is available to test this call. The sample consisted of peripheral blood. The CDR3 sequence: CSAPGLAGGRFNEQFF.